This is a list of T cell receptor beta chains from one sample in a study of beta chain features in type 1 diabetes. Libraries were prepared by immunoSEQ multiplex PCR; TCRdb keeps only in-frame clonotypes and omits some of them. The sample holds 250,000 to 350,000 clones, approximately 16% seen once. Sequencing input: naive CD4+ T cells from blood. Source of these receptors: a man younger than 35 with type 1 diabetes. The CDR3 runs from the conserved cysteine through the conserved F or W. D genes are given only for firm matches. Clone size appears in some rows only: once, few, many, or a class for an expanded clone.

j_gene: TRBJ2-7; len: 14; v_gene: TRBV9; d_gene: -; abundance: few; CDR3aa: CASSVAGGFYEQYF; CDR3nt: TGTGCCAGCAGCGTAGCAGGGGGGTTCTACGAGCAGTACTTC
j_gene: TRBJ2-1; len: 13; v_gene: TRBV4-1; d_gene: TRBD2; abundance: -; CDR3aa: CASSQDRTRLQFF; CDR3nt: TGCGCCAGCAGCCAAGATAGGACTAGATTACAGTTCTTC
j_gene: TRBJ2-2; len: 15; v_gene: TRBV7-2; d_gene: TRBD2; abundance: few; CDR3aa: CASSSIAGGFGELFF; CDR3nt: TGTGCCAGCAGCTCTATAGCGGGAGGCTTCGGGGAGCTGTTTTTT
j_gene: TRBJ2-5; len: 14; v_gene: TRBV15; d_gene: -; abundance: -; CDR3aa: CATSRASGQETQYF; CDR3nt: TGTGCCACCAGCAGAGCGTCGGGGCAAGAGACCCAGTACTTC
j_gene: TRBJ2-1; len: 12; v_gene: TRBV27; d_gene: -; abundance: -; CDR3aa: CASSTGEREQFF; CDR3nt: TGTGCCAGCAGTACCGGGGAGCGTGAGCAGTTCTTC
j_gene: TRBJ2-1; len: 15; v_gene: TRBV5-1; d_gene: TRBD2; abundance: -; CDR3aa: CASSLAASGGYEQFF; CDR3nt: TGCGCCAGCAGCTTGGCCGCTAGCGGGGGATATGAGCAGTTCTTC
j_gene: TRBJ2-7; len: 14; v_gene: TRBV5-1; d_gene: -; abundance: few; CDR3aa: CASSLGGGSYEQYF; CDR3nt: TGCGCCAGCAGCTTGGGAGGGGGCTCCTACGAGCAGTACTTC
j_gene: TRBJ2-1; len: 11; v_gene: TRBV5-6; d_gene: -; abundance: -; CDR3aa: CASSLSNEQFF; CDR3nt: TGTGCCAGCAGCTTGTCTAATGAGCAGTTCTTC
j_gene: TRBJ2-7; len: 11; v_gene: TRBV30; d_gene: -; abundance: few; CDR3aa: CAWSSFHEQYF; CDR3nt: TGTGCCTGGAGCTCCTTCCACGAGCAGTACTTC
j_gene: TRBJ1-2; len: 15; v_gene: TRBV30; d_gene: -; abundance: -; CDR3aa: CAWVRGGSANYGYTF; CDR3nt: TGTGCCTGGGTAAGAGGAGGGTCAGCGAACTATGGCTACACCTTC
j_gene: TRBJ1-2; len: 13; v_gene: TRBV6-5; d_gene: TRBD1; abundance: few; CDR3aa: CATSPGQGYGYTF; CDR3nt: TGTGCCACCTCCCCCGGACAGGGGTATGGCTACACCTTC
j_gene: TRBJ2-5; len: 15; v_gene: TRBV7-6; d_gene: -; abundance: -; CDR3aa: CASSFLSGAGETQYF; CDR3nt: TGTGCCAGCAGCTTTTTGTCCGGCGCAGGAGAGACCCAGTACTTC
j_gene: TRBJ2-7; len: 12; v_gene: TRBV28; d_gene: TRBD1; abundance: few; CDR3aa: CASRTGAYEQYF; CDR3nt: TGTGCCAGCCGGACAGGGGCCTACGAGCAGTACTTC
j_gene: TRBJ2-7; len: 13; v_gene: TRBV5-1; d_gene: -; abundance: few; CDR3aa: CASSPQGIGEQYF; CDR3nt: TGCGCCAGCAGCCCACAGGGAATTGGCGAGCAGTACTTC
j_gene: TRBJ1-4; len: 17; v_gene: TRBV4-2; d_gene: -; abundance: -; CDR3aa: CASSQAGHSATNEKLFF; CDR3nt: TGTGCCAGCAGCCAAGCTGGACACTCTGCAACTAATGAAAAACTGTTTTTT
j_gene: TRBJ1-6; len: 14; v_gene: TRBV6-5; d_gene: TRBD1; abundance: few; CDR3aa: CASTRTGRGSPLHF; CDR3nt: TGTGCCAGCACCCGGACAGGGCGGGGATCACCCCTCCACTTT
j_gene: TRBJ2-5; len: 16; v_gene: TRBV28; d_gene: TRBD2; abundance: -; CDR3aa: CASSLMGRGDEETQYF; CDR3nt: TGTGCCAGCAGTCTCATGGGGCGGGGGGACGAAGAGACCCAGTACTTC
j_gene: TRBJ1-1; len: 16; v_gene: TRBV5-4; d_gene: TRBD1; abundance: -; CDR3aa: CASSRQPGQMNTEAFF; CDR3nt: TGTGCCAGCAGCCGCCAACCGGGACAGATGAACACTGAAGCTTTCTTT
j_gene: TRBJ2-7; len: 18; v_gene: TRBV28; d_gene: TRBD2; abundance: -; CDR3aa: CASSLPYQASGSSYEQYF; CDR3nt: TGTGCCAGCAGTTTACCCTACCAGGCTAGCGGCAGCTCCTACGAGCAGTACTTC
j_gene: TRBJ2-7; len: 14; v_gene: TRBV7-2; d_gene: -; abundance: few; CDR3aa: CASSLVIQAYEQYF; CDR3nt: TGTGCCAGCAGCTTAGTTATACAGGCCTACGAGCAGTACTTC
j_gene: TRBJ1-5; len: 15; v_gene: TRBV18; d_gene: TRBD1; abundance: -; CDR3aa: CASSRTGSGDQPQHF; CDR3nt: TGTGCCAGCTCGAGGACAGGGTCTGGAGATCAGCCCCAGCATTTT
j_gene: TRBJ1-5; len: 18; v_gene: TRBV4-2; d_gene: -; abundance: -; CDR3aa: CASSQGGTLTGGNQPQHF; CDR3nt: TGTGCCAGCAGCCAAGGTGGGACCCTAACGGGGGGCAATCAGCCCCAGCATTTT
j_gene: TRBJ2-1; len: 15; v_gene: TRBV5-8; d_gene: TRBD2; abundance: -; CDR3aa: CASSLFLAEYNEQFF; CDR3nt: TGTGCCAGCAGCTTGTTTCTAGCGGAGTACAATGAGCAGTTCTTC
j_gene: TRBJ2-7; len: 14; v_gene: TRBV2; d_gene: -; abundance: -; CDR3aa: CASSPRDSTYEQYF; CDR3nt: TGTGCCAGCAGCCCCCGGGACTCCACCTACGAGCAGTACTTC
j_gene: TRBJ2-1; len: 15; v_gene: TRBV19; d_gene: TRBD2; abundance: -; CDR3aa: CASSSGLAGDNEQFF; CDR3nt: TGTGCCAGTAGTTCGGGACTAGCGGGGGACAATGAGCAGTTCTTC
j_gene: TRBJ1-2; len: 13; v_gene: TRBV15; d_gene: -; abundance: -; CDR3aa: CATSRGGTWGYTF; CDR3nt: TGTGCCACCAGCAGAGGGGGGACATGGGGCTACACCTTC
j_gene: TRBJ1-1; len: 14; v_gene: TRBV18; d_gene: TRBD1; abundance: -; CDR3aa: CASSSIQGATEAFF; CDR3nt: TGTGCCAGCTCATCCATCCAGGGGGCCACTGAAGCTTTCTTT
j_gene: TRBJ1-1; len: 12; v_gene: TRBV30; d_gene: -; abundance: -; CDR3aa: CAWARLGGEAFF; CDR3nt: TGTGCCTGGGCGCGGTTGGGGGGTGAAGCTTTCTTT
j_gene: TRBJ2-2; len: 13; v_gene: TRBV2; d_gene: -; abundance: few; CDR3aa: CASSDQGAGELFF; CDR3nt: TGTGCCAGCAGTGACCAAGGGGCCGGGGAGCTGTTTTTT
j_gene: TRBJ1-2; len: 15; v_gene: TRBV5-1; d_gene: -; abundance: few; CDR3aa: CASSQHSAPEEGYTF; CDR3nt: TGCGCCAGCAGCCAACACAGTGCGCCCGAAGAGGGCTACACCTTC
j_gene: TRBJ2-7; len: 13; v_gene: TRBV28; d_gene: TRBD1; abundance: -; CDR3aa: CASSLGQEVEQYF; CDR3nt: TGTGCCAGCAGTTTGGGACAGGAGGTCGAGCAGTACTTC
j_gene: TRBJ2-7; len: 18; v_gene: TRBV28; d_gene: TRBD2; abundance: few; CDR3aa: CATRNKLAGHLSSYEQYF; CDR3nt: TGTGCCACCCGGAACAAACTAGCGGGACATCTCTCCTCCTACGAGCAGTACTTC
j_gene: TRBJ2-3; len: 17; v_gene: TRBV4-1; d_gene: TRBD2; abundance: few; CDR3aa: CASSRPRTSGRTDTQYF; CDR3nt: TGCGCCAGCAGCCGACCAAGGACTAGCGGGAGAACAGATACGCAGTATTTT
j_gene: TRBJ1-3; len: 13; v_gene: TRBV30; d_gene: -; abundance: -; CDR3aa: CAWSVLFGNTIYF; CDR3nt: TGTGCCTGGAGTGTACTCTTCGGAAACACCATATATTTT
j_gene: TRBJ2-7; len: 15; v_gene: TRBV6-1; d_gene: -; abundance: -; CDR3aa: CASSEYSGVTYEQYF; CDR3nt: TGTGCCAGCAGTGAATATTCGGGGGTAACCTACGAGCAGTACTTC
j_gene: TRBJ2-7; len: 14; v_gene: TRBV7-2; d_gene: -; abundance: -; CDR3aa: CASSLGLVPYEQYF; CDR3nt: TGTGCCAGCAGCTTAGGACTAGTCCCCTACGAGCAGTACTTC
j_gene: TRBJ1-1; len: 16; v_gene: TRBV11-3; d_gene: TRBD1; abundance: once; CDR3aa: CASSSGTGTTGTEAFF; CDR3nt: TGTGCCAGCAGCTCCGGGACAGGCACCACAGGCACTGAAGCTTTCTTT
j_gene: TRBJ2-7; len: 13; v_gene: TRBV21-1; d_gene: -; abundance: -; CDR3aa: CASSKLQGGEIRF; CDR3nt: TGTGCCAGCAGCAAACTTCAGGGGGGCGAGATCCGATTC
j_gene: TRBJ2-2; len: 15; v_gene: TRBV11-3; d_gene: TRBD1; abundance: -; CDR3aa: CASSLGQGASGELFF; CDR3nt: TGTGCCAGCAGCCTGGGGCAGGGGGCGTCCGGGGAGCTGTTTTTT
j_gene: TRBJ2-5; len: 14; v_gene: TRBV7-2; d_gene: -; abundance: -; CDR3aa: CASSLPGVVETQYF; CDR3nt: TGTGCCAGCAGCTTACCGGGGGTGGTGGAGACCCAGTACTTC
j_gene: TRBJ2-7; len: 17; v_gene: TRBV4-3; d_gene: TRBD1; abundance: -; CDR3aa: CASSQGKLRDSSYEQYF; CDR3nt: TGCGCCAGCAGCCAAGGGAAGCTCCGGGACAGCTCCTACGAGCAGTACTTC
j_gene: TRBJ2-6; len: 20; v_gene: TRBV9; d_gene: -; abundance: -; CDR3aa: CARTRGFRARRDCGANVLTF; CDR3nt: TGTGCCAGAACGAGGGGTTTTCGGGCGAGGCGGGATTGTGGGGCCAACGTCCTGACTTTC